This TCR beta chain comes out of a study of vaccination effects on CD4 cells after COVID-19. Whole-study findings and limits: At late timepoints after vaccination, vaccine- and infection-induced clones shrank markedly.

Only in-frame clones appear in the TCRdb table, and some are missing; sequencing was by immunoSEQ multiplex PCR. The data show around 40,000 clones, with about 70% seen just once and under 4.5% held by the top ten. As regards this clone: Its target is unknown.

Having been cultured for 10 days, the cells underwent CD4+ T cell isolation. Negative nucleocapsid antibody tests before and after vaccination confirmed no previous SARS-CoV-2 infection. Between the trimmed V and J ends, which lost 6 bases and 8 bases, there was a span of 16 bases. CDR3 length: 13 amino acids. CDR1 and CDR2 (germline): SNHLY, FYNNEI. The rearrangement uses TRBV2 and TRBJ1-2; the D gene is possibly TRBD1 (6 bases). The TCR originated in a human donor who received a COVID-19 vaccine. This sample comprised CD4+ T cells from PBMCs cultured without peptide, obtained before COVID-19 vaccination. CDR3 nucleotide sequence: TGTGCCAGCAGCCGGACAGTCCGCGAGGGCTACACCTTC. This translates into CASSRTVREGYTF.